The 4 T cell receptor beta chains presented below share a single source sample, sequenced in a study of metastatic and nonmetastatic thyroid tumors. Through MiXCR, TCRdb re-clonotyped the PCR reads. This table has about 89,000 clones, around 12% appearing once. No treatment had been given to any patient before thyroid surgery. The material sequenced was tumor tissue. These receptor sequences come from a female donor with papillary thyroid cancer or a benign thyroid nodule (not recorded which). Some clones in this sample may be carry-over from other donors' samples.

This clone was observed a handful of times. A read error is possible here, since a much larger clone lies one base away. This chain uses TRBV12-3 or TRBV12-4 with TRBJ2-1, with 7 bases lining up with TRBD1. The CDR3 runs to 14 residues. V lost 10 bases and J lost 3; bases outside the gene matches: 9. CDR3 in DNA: TGTGCCACCGTGGAACAGGGGTTCTACAATGAGCAGTTCTTC. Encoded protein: CATVEQGFYNEQFF.

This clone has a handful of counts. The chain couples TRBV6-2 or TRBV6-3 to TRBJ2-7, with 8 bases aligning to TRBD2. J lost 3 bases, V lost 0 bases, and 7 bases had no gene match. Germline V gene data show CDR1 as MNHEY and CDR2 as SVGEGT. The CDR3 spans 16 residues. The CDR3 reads CASSYSASTSGYEQYF. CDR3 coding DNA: TGTGCCAGCAGTTACTCCGCGAGTACTAGCGGCTACGAGCAGTACTTC.

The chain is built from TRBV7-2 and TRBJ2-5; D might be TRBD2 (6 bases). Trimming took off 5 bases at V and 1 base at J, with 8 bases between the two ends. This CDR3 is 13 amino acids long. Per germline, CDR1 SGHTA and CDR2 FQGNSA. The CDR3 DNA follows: TGTGCCAGCAGCCGGGGGAGCCAAGAGACCCAGTACTTC. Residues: CASSRGSQETQYF.

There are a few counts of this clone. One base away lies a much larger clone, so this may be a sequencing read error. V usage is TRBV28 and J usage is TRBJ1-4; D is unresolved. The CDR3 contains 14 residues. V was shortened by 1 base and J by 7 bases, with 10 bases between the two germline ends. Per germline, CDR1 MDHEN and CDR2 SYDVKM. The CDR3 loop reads CASSLSGLGEKLFF. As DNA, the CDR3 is TGTGCCAGCAGTTTATCGGGGTTGGGTGAAAAACTGTTTTTT.